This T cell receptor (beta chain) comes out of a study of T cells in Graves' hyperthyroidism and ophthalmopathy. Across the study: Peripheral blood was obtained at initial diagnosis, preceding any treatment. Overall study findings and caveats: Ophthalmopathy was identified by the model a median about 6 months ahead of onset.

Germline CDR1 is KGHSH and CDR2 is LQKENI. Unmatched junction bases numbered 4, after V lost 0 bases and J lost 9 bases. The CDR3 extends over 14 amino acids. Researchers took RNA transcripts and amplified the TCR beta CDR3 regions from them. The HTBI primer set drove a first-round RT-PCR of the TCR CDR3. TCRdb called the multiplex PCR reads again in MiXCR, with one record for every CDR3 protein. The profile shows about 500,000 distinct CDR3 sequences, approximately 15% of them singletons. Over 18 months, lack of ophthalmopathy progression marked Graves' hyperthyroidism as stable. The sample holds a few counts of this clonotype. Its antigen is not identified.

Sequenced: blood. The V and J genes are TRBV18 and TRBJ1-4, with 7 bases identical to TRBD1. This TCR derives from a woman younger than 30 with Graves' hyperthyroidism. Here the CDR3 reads CASSPPQGRKKLFF. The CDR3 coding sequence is TGTGCCAGCTCACCACCACAGGGGCGCAAAAAACTGTTTTTT.